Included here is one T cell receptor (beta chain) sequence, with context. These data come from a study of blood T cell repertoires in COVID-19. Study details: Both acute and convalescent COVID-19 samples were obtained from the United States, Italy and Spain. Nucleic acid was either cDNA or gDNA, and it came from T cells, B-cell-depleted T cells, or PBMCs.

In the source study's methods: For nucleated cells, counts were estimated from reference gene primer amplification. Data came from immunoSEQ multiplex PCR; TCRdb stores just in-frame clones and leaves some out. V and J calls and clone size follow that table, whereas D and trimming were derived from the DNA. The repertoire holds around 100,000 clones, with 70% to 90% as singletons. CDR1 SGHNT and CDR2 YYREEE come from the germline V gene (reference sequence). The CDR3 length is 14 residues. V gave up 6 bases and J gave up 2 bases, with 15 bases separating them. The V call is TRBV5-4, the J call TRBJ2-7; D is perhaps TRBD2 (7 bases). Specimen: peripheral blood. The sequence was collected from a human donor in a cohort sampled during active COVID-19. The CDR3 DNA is TGTGCCAGCACCTCGGGGGGCACTCCCTACGAGCAGTACTTC. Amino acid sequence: CASTSGGTPYEQYF.